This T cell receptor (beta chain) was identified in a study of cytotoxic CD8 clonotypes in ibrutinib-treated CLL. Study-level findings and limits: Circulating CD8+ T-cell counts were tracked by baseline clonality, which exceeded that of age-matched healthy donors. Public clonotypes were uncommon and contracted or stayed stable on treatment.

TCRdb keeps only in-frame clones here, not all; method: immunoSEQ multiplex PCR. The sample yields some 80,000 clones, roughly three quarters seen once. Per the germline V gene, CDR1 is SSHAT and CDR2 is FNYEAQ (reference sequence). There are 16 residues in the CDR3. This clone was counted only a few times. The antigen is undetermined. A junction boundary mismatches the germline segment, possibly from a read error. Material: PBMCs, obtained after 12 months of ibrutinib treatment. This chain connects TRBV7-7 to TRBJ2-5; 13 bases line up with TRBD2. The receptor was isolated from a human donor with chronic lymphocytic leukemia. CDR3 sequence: CASSPRLAGGGGTQYF. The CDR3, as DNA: TGTGCTAGCAGCCCCCGACTAGCGGGGGGAGGAGGGACCCAGTACTTC.